The following is a TCR beta chain sequence with its context. Sorted-subset replicate PCRs used roughly 210 ng of genomic DNA. This amount corresponded to about 29,000 T cell genomes. Profiled with immunoSEQ multiplex PCR; TCRdb holds only in-frame clones, not every one. The sample lists around 510,000 clones, 90% to 96% occurring once. This sample is part of a study of shared clonotypes between healthy human individuals. The wider study: The composition of the donors was a couple of women and a few men aged 18 to 49. A donor's plate count was three for CD4 naive and three for CD4 memory; CD8 naive had two and CD8 memory one.

The length of the CDR3 is 17 residues. The V end was cut by 4 bases, the J end by 3 bases, with 19 bases between. CDR1 and CDR2 from the germline V gene are KGHSH and LQKENI. Sequencing input: naive CD4+ T cells sorted from blood. The subset denotes: CD45RA+ positively selected. The chain recombines TRBV18 with TRBJ1-5; D possibly corresponds to TRBD1 (6 bases). This TCR came from a woman in her thirties in good health. CDR3 in amino acids: CASSQTHRAAINQPQHF. In DNA, the CDR3 is TGTGCCAGCTCACAGACACACAGGGCGGCCATCAATCAGCCCCAGCATTTT.